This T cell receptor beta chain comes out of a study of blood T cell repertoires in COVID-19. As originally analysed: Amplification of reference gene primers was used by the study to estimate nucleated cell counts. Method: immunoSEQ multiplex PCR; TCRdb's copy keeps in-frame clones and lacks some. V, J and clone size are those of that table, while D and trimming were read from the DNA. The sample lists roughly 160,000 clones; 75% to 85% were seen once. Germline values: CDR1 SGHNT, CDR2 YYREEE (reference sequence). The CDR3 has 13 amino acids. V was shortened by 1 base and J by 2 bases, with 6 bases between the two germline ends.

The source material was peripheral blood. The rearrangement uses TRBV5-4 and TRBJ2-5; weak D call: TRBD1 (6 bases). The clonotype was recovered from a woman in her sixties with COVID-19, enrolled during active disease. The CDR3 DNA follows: TGTGCCAGCAGCTTGAGGGGGCAAGAGACCCAGTACTTC. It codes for CASSLRGQETQYF.